These 20 T cell receptor beta chains share one sample of origin, sequenced in a study of shared clonotypes between healthy human individuals (dated by TCRdb to 2018 to 2020). The library was produced with the immunoSEQ multiplex PCR assay. Here the immuneACCESS table is served through TCRdb, limited to in-frame sequences with V and J called. Missing clones are a known gap in these copies; in checked studies unresolved V genes cover under half, and the rest lacks a known reason. Present in this sample are about 1.9 million clones, 85% to 95% of which were seen just once. The leading ten clones occupy over 1.5% of the sample. CD8 naive samples were obtained by positive selection for CCR7 among CD45RO-negative cells, yielding a CD45RA+CCR7+ population from which TemRA cells were excluded. The specimen was naive CD8+ T cells from PBMCs. The intended sense of this specimen's cell subset or site label: CD45RA+CCR7+. The source is a man between 18 and 35 years old in good health. Some clones in this sample may be carry-over from other donors' samples.

The V call is TRBV7-2, the J call TRBJ2-3; TRBD2 matches at 7 bases. The V segment lost 1 base and the J segment 2 bases; nucleotides outside the gene matches: 6. Germline lookup yields CDR1 SGHTA and CDR2 FQGNSA. CDR3 length equals 16 residues. The CDR3 sequence is CASSLGWRGSTDTQYF. For the CDR3, the DNA is TGTGCCAGCAGCTTAGGCTGGCGGGGGTCCACAGATACGCAGTATTTT.

This clone is a singleton in its sample. The rearrangement joins TRBV5-4 to TRBJ1-2; 8 nucleotides align to TRBD1. The CDR3 runs 14 residues. Germline loops: CDR1 SGHNT, CDR2 YYREEE (reference sequence). V trimming: 2 bases; J trimming: 8 bases; junction bases outside the gene matches: 8. The CDR3: CASSFKTGGLGYTF. Written as DNA, the CDR3 is TGTGCCAGCAGCTTCAAAACAGGGGGATTGGGCTACACCTTC.

The rearrangement links TRBV4-1 to TRBJ2-7; no reliable D call. This CDR3 comprises 13 residues. Germline V CDR1 and CDR2: MGHRA, YSYEKL. V was pared by 3 bases and J by 3 bases, with 9 bases between. Here the CDR3 DNA reads TGCGCCAGCAGCCAGGTAGCCGACTACGAGCAGTACTTC. Its protein product is CASSQVADYEQYF.

CDR3 amino acids: CASSFVLNTEAFF. The CDR3 DNA sequence: TGTGCCAGCAGTTTTGTGTTGAACACTGAAGCTTTCTTT. The gene calls are TRBV27 and TRBJ1-1; no clear D gene. V lost 3 bases and J 0 bases, leaving 5 bases between the germline ends. There are 13 residues in the CDR3. The germline CDR1 and CDR2 sequences are MNHEY and SMNVEV (reference sequence).

This clone was detected only once. The chain links TRBV6-5 to TRBJ2-7; no clear D gene. The CDR3 contains 12 residues. V shed 8 bases and J shed 3 bases, with 11 bases lying between them. The germline V gene encodes CDR1 MNHEY and CDR2 SVGAGI. The CDR3 protein is CASSELGYEQYF. For the CDR3, the DNA is TGTGCCAGCTCGGAACTGGGCTACGAGCAGTACTTC.

V is TRBV27 and J is TRBJ2-7; 11 bases map to TRBD2. This CDR3 has 15 amino acids. Trimming removed 5 bases from V and 6 bases from J; junction bases left unmatched: 9. Germline V gives CDR1 MNHEY, CDR2 SMNVEV (reference sequence). The chain's CDR3 is CASSPRLAGSLEQYF. Here the CDR3 DNA reads TGTGCCAGCAGTCCGAGACTAGCGGGATCACTCGAGCAGTACTTC.

The chain combines TRBV2 with TRBJ1-1; D uncertain. The CDR3 contains 14 residues. Germline assignment: CDR1 SNHLY and CDR2 FYNNEI. Between the trimmed V and J ends, which lost 4 bases and 1 base, there was a span of 10 bases. CDR3 nucleotides: TGTGCCAGCAGTGTATCGAATGGGAACACTGAAGCTTTCTTT. It codes for CASSVSNGNTEAFF.

V gene TRBV10-3 combines with J gene TRBJ2-2, with D unresolved. Germline lookup yields CDR1 ENHRY and CDR2 SYGVKD. V was pared by 2 bases and J by 7 bases, with 14 bases between. This CDR3 has 15 residues. The CDR3 loop reads CAISEGVGYNGELFF. The DNA for the CDR3 is TGTGCCATCAGTGAGGGGGTAGGGTACAACGGGGAGCTGTTTTTT.

The gene calls are TRBV15 and TRBJ2-1, with D perhaps TRBD2 (6 bases). This CDR3 is built from 17 residues. With 4 bases removed from V and 0 bases from J, the gap between germline ends came to 16 bases. Looked up from germline, CDR1 is LNHNV and CDR2 is YYDKDF (reference sequence). For the CDR3, the DNA is TGTGCCACCAGCACCGGTCCGGGACTCCCCTCCTACAATGAGCAGTTCTTC. Amino acid sequence: CATSTGPGLPSYNEQFF.

The table lists this clone with a count of one. The rearrangement joins TRBV10-3 to TRBJ2-5, with D perhaps TRBD1 (6 bases). CDR1 and CDR2 from the germline V gene are ENHRY and SYGVKD. The CDR3 totals 13 residues. V was clipped by 5 bases and J by 5 bases, with 12 bases between them. The DNA of the CDR3 is TGTGCCATCAGTACCGACAGGAGCGAGACCCAGTACTTC. Its translation is CAISTDRSETQYF.

Comments on this clone: An end of the junction differs from the germline gene, which may be a read error. The genes are TRBV5-3 and TRBJ2-7; 7 bases are shared with TRBD1. TRBV5-3 is an open reading frame, and its role is uncertain. The CDR3 is 15 residues long. The CDR3 DNA reads as TGTGCCAGCAGCTCTCCCCCAGGGGGTTCCTACGAGCAGTACTTC. Encoded protein: CASSSPPGGSYEQYF.

This clone was detected a few times. Other DNA variants within this sample encode the same CDR3. This chain uses TRBV7-9 with TRBJ1-1; D gene ambiguous. CDR3 size: 12 residues. The germline V gene has CDR1 SEHNR and CDR2 FQNEAQ (reference sequence). The V gene lost 1 base and the J gene lost 3 bases, with 3 bases spanning the gap. The CDR3 spells CASSLVDTEAFF. The CDR3 coding sequence is TGTGCCAGCAGCTTAGTCGACACTGAAGCTTTCTTT.

The genes are TRBV30 and TRBJ1-1; possible D gene TRBD1, 5 bases. V was trimmed by 3 bases and J by 2 bases, leaving 19 bases between them. CDR1 and CDR2 from the germline V gene are GTSNPN and SVGIG (reference sequence). The CDR3 extends over 16 amino acids. CDR3 sequence (DNA): TGTGCCTGGAGCGCGGGACCGCGGCCGATAAACACTGAAGCTTTCTTT. Residues: CAWSAGPRPINTEAFF.

Turning to this clone: The same CDR3 arises from other DNA sequences in this sample as well. The chain uses TRBV7-9 and TRBJ1-5; D is ambiguous. Deletions cut 3 bases from V and 3 bases from J, with 3 bases between. CDR1 is SEHNR, CDR2 FQNEAQ, per germline (reference sequence). This CDR3 contains 12 residues. CDR3: CASSFFNQPQHF. CDR3 nucleotide sequence: TGTGCCAGCAGCTTTTTCAATCAGCCCCAGCATTTT.

V usage is TRBV6-4 and J usage is TRBJ2-6; D unclear. Germline V gene data show CDR1 as MRHNA and CDR2 as SNTAGT. V was cut by 4 bases and J by 0 bases, with 10 bases left in between. The CDR3 covers 16 residues. CDR3 bases: TGTGCCAGCAGTGCCCGACTGCCCTCTGGGGCCAACGTCCTGACTTTC. Its protein is CASSARLPSGANVLTF.

The CDR3 bases are TGTGCCAGCAGCGGCGGGGCAGAGAGCAATCAGCCCCAGCATTTT. Translation: CASSGGAESNQPQHF. The J gene is TRBJ1-5, the V gene TRBV9, with TRBD1 as a possible D gene (5 bases). CDR1 and CDR2 (germline): SGDLS, YYNGEE. This CDR3 is 15 amino acids long. With 3 bases removed from V and 1 base from J, the gap between germline ends came to 11 bases.

The gene calls are TRBV9 and TRBJ2-6; tentatively, D is TRBD2 (7 bases). This CDR3 has 20 amino acids. V lost 3 bases and J 1 base, leaving 23 bases between the germline ends. Germline CDR1 is SGDLS and CDR2 is YYNGEE. The CDR3 coding sequence is TGTGCCAGCAGCGCGCCCCAGAAACAGGGAGGGATTTCTGGGGCCAACGTCCTGACTTTC. Protein product: CASSAPQKQGGISGANVLTF.

This clone has only a few counts. The sample contains more than one DNA sequence encoding this CDR3. The V and J genes are TRBV28 and TRBJ1-5; D not resolved. CDR1 and CDR2 from the germline V gene are MDHEN and SYDVKM. V was shortened by 5 bases and J by 0 bases, with 8 bases between the two germline ends. The CDR3 has 14 residues. The CDR3 protein is CASSPLYSNQPQHF. The CDR3 nucleotides read TGTGCCAGCAGTCCCCTGTATAGCAATCAGCCCCAGCATTTT.

This chain joins TRBV9 and TRBJ2-1; D gene ambiguous. Germline V gene data show CDR1 as SGDLS and CDR2 as YYNGEE. The length of the CDR3 is 13 residues. The V and J ends lost 4 bases and 0 bases respectively, with 5 bases between them. The CDR3 reads CASSSTSYNEQFF. The CDR3 DNA reads TGTGCCAGCAGCTCAACCTCCTACAATGAGCAGTTCTTC.

This chain connects TRBV27 to TRBJ1-3; perhaps TRBD1 as D (6 bases). The CDR3 loop spans 15 amino acids. The germline V gene encodes CDR1 MNHEY and CDR2 SMNVEV (reference sequence). V shed 5 bases and J shed 1 base, with 12 bases lying between them. The CDR3 coding sequence is TGTGCCAGCAGTACGGACAGCACTTCTGGAAACACCATATATTTT. Amino acids: CASSTDSTSGNTIYF.